This T cell receptor (beta chain) emerged from a study of blood T cell repertoires in COVID-19. About the study: Samples representing acute and convalescent COVID-19 were sourced from the United States, Italy and Spain.

CDR1 and CDR2 from the germline V gene are SEHNR and FQNEAQ (reference sequence). Trimming took 1 base from V and 2 from J, leaving 8 bases between them. CDR3 length: 14 residues. In the authors' workflow: Estimates of nucleated cell counts were drawn from the amplification of reference gene primers. Using immunoSEQ multiplex PCR, the repertoire was profiled, and TCRdb retains in-frame clones only, with some absent. V and J calls and clone size are as listed in that table; D and trimming were resolved from the DNA. The table records under 400,000 clones, 75% to 90% of them present only once. This TCR was recovered from a woman younger than 45 with COVID-19, enrolled during active disease. The sequenced sample consisted of peripheral blood. The rearrangement uses TRBV7-9 and TRBJ1-2, with D unclear. The CDR3 nucleotides are TGTGCCAGCAGCTTAGGGCAGGCGAACTATGGCTACACCTTC. Its translation is CASSLGQANYGYTF.